What follows describes a single T cell receptor (beta chain). What it recognizes is unknown. This sample was included in a study of blood T cells in healthy people across ages. On the study more broadly: The template switching approach captured approximately one barcoded beta molecule for every two T cells. Study-wide points: Reliance upon unsorted PBMCs precluded definitive naive versus antigen-experienced comparison.

PBMCs were isolated at a quantity of at least 7 million per sample. The V gene lost 5 bases and the J gene lost 5 bases, with 7 bases spanning the gap. This CDR3 is built from 12 residues. Germline V gene data show CDR1 as SEHNR and CDR2 as FQNEAQ (reference sequence). A sample-barcoded 5' primer and a J-beta primer mix were used in a second PCR of about 6 to 12 cycles. A tag from a template-switch adaptor with 12 random nucleotides marked each cDNA molecule. TCRdb analysed the 5' RACE reads with MiXCR anew, one entry per CDR3 protein. The sample consists of about 380,000 distinct CDR3 sequences, about 49% of them appearing once.

V usage is TRBV7-9 and J usage is TRBJ2-4, with no clear D. The sequence came from a man in his sixties in good health. What was sequenced was blood. CDR3 amino acids: CASSLPQNIQYF. CDR3 nucleotides: TGTGCCAGCAGCCTCCCTCAAAACATTCAGTACTTC.